This T cell receptor (beta chain) stems from a study of pediatric ulcerative colitis. Repertoires were generated with immunoSEQ multiplex PCR, while TCRdb's copy carries only in-frame clones and drops some. The sample carries approximately 32,000 clones, almost 85% recorded once. Sequenced sample: blood. This TCR derives from a boy aged 5 to 17 with severe ulcerative colitis.

In nucleotides, the CDR3 is TGTGCCACCAGCAGAATAGCTCGGGCCGTAGATACGCAGTATTTT. Amino acid sequence: CATSRIARAVDTQYF. The chain is built from TRBV15 and TRBJ2-3; no firm D call. Between the trimmed V and J ends, which lost 2 bases and 5 bases, there was a span of 14 bases. The CDR3 length is 15 residues. Germline values: CDR1 LNHNV, CDR2 YYDKDF (reference sequence).